The 8 T cell receptor beta chains below were found in one sample sequenced in a study of T cell repertoires in cytomegalovirus infection. A single record per CDR3 protein comes from TCRdb applying MiXCR to the reads. The sample comprises under 250,000 distinct CDR3 sequences, approximately 7% of which are singletons, and less than 7.5% rests with the top ten. Material for sequencing was PBMCs. The source is a human donor in good health (CMV status not recorded). Some clones in this sample may be carry-over from other donors' samples.

V gene TRBV30 combines with J gene TRBJ2-5; D gene unclear. Trimming left V 4 bases short and J 4 bases short, with 13 bases between. Germline V gene data show CDR1 as GTSNPN and CDR2 as SVGIG (reference sequence). This CDR3 spans 13 amino acids. The CDR3, as DNA: TGTGCCTGGAACCGGTTACAGCTAGAGACCCAGTACTTC. This encodes CAWNRLQLETQYF.

This clonotype was observed many times. The V gene is TRBV28, the J gene TRBJ1-5; D gene unclear. The germline V and J ends were trimmed by 2 bases and 3 bases, with 17 bases remaining between them. The CDR3 length is 17 residues. Looked up from germline, CDR1 is MDHEN and CDR2 is SYDVKM. The CDR3 is CASSLRPTGVPNQPQHF. CDR3 nucleotides: TGTGCCAGCAGTTTACGCCCCACGGGAGTCCCCAATCAGCCCCAGCATTTT.

This clonotype was counted ten times or more. J is TRBJ2-1 and V is TRBV6-5; D perhaps matches TRBD1 (5 bases). CDR3 length equals 13 residues. V was pared by 8 bases and J by 4 bases, with 12 bases between. Germline lookup yields CDR1 MNHEY and CDR2 SVGAGI. CDR3 residues: CASQIDSYNEQFF. CDR3 nucleotide sequence: TGTGCCAGCCAAATAGACAGTTACAATGAGCAGTTCTTC.

This clonotype was seen at least ten times. The chain is built from TRBV7-9 and TRBJ2-2; TRBD1 is a possible D gene (6 bases). The CDR3 length is 15 residues. Between the trimmed V and J ends, which lost 3 bases and 0 bases, there was a span of 8 bases. Germline loops: CDR1 SEHNR, CDR2 FQNEAQ (reference sequence). The CDR3: CASSFRDTNTGELFF. CDR3 nucleotides: TGTGCCAGCAGCTTCCGGGACACGAACACCGGGGAGCTGTTTTTT. Combining the CDR3 with reference TRBV7-9 and TRBJ2-2 gives the whole variable domain DTGVSQNPRHKITKRGQNVTFRCDPISEHNRLYWYRQTLGQGPEFLTYFQNEAQLEKSRLLSDRFSAERPKGSFSTLEIQRTEQGDSAMYLCASSFRDTNTGELFFGEGSRLTVL.

This clonotype has ten or more counts. This chain joins TRBV5-6 and TRBJ1-2; D unresolved. CDR1 is SGHDT, CDR2 YYEEEE, per germline. The CDR3 has 16 residues. Trimming shortened V by 1 base and J by 7 bases, and 20 bases separated the two germline ends. Written as DNA, the CDR3 is TGTGCCAGCAGCTTGTATGGCAACCCCTCTGAACGTGGCTACACCTTC. It encodes CASSLYGNPSERGYTF.

This clonotype was counted at least ten times. This chain joins TRBV11-2 and TRBJ1-2, with TRBD1 matching over 7 bases. CDR1 SGHAT and CDR2 FQNNGV come from the germline V gene. This CDR3 spans 14 amino acids. Trimming removed 5 bases from V and 6 bases from J; junction bases left unmatched: 9. CDR3 bases: TGTGCCAGCAGCACCGGACAGGCTCGACATGGCTACACCTTC. Translated, it gives CASSTGQARHGYTF.

This clonotype was seen ten or more times. This chain uses TRBV6-2 or TRBV6-3 with TRBJ2-1; D is uncertain. Per the germline V gene, CDR1 is MNHEY and CDR2 is SVGEGT. The CDR3 totals 16 residues. Trimming removed 0 bases at V and 3 bases at J, with 12 bases between. In DNA form, the CDR3 reads TGTGCCAGCAGTTACTCGAATCGCGGATACTACAATGAGCAGTTCTTC. This gives the protein CASSYSNRGYYNEQFF.

This clonotype was recorded at least ten times. The genes are TRBV28 and TRBJ1-5; D gene unclear. V lost 2 bases to trimming and J lost 7 bases, with 9 bases between them. The germline gives CDR1 MDHEN, CDR2 SYDVKM. CDR3 size: 13 residues. This CDR3 reads CASSLGRYQPQHF. The DNA for the CDR3 is TGTGCCAGCAGTTTAGGAAGGTACCAGCCCCAGCATTTT.